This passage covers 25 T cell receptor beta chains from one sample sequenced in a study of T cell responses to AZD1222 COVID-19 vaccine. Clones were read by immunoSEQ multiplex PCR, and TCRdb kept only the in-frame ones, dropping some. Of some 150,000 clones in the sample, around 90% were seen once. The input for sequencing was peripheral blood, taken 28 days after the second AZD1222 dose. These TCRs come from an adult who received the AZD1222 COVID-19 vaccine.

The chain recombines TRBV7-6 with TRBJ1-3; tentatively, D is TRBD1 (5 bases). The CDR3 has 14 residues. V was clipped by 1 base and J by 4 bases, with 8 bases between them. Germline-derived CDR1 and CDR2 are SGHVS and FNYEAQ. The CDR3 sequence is CASSLEGNGNTIYF. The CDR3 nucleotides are TGTGCCAGCAGCTTAGAGGGGAACGGAAACACCATATATTTT. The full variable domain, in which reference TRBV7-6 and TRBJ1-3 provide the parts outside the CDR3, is GAGVSQSPRYKVTKRGQDVALRCDPISGHVSLYWYRQALGQGPEFLTYFNYEAQQDKSGLPNDRFSAERPEGSISTLTIQRTEQRDSAMYRCASSLEGNGNTIYFGEGSWLTVV.

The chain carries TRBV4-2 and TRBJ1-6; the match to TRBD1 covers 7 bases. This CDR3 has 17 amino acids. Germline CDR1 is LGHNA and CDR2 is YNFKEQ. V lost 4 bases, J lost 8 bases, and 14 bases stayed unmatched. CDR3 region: CASSLAGGFSVDSPLHF. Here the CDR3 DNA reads TGTGCCAGCAGCCTGGCAGGGGGGTTTTCGGTCGATTCACCCCTCCACTTT.

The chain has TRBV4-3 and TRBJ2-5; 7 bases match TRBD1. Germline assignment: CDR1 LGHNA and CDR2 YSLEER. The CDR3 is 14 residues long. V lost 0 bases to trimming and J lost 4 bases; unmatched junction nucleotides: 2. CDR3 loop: CASSQESGGETQYF. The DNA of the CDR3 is TGCGCCAGCAGCCAAGAGTCAGGGGGAGAGACCCAGTACTTC.

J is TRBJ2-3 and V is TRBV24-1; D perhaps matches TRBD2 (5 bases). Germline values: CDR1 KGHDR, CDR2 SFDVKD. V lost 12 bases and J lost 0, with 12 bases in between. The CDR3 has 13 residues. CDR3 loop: CAVGGTSTDTQYF. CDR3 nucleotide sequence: TGTGCCGTAGGAGGAACTAGCACAGATACGCAGTATTTT.

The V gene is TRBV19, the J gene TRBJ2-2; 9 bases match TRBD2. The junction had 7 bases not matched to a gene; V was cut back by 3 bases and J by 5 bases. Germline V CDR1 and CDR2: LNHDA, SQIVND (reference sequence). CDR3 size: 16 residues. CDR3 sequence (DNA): TGTGCCAGTAGTATGGGTAGCGGGAGAAGAACCGGGGAGCTGTTTTTT. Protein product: CASSMGSGRRTGELFF. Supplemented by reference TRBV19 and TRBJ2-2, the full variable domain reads DGGITQSPKYLFRKEGQNVTLSCEQNLNHDAMYWYRQDPGQGLRLIYYSQIVNDFQKGDIAEGYSVSREKKESFPLTVTSAQKNPTAFYLCASSMGSGRRTGELFFGEGSRLTVL.

CDR3 region: CASSSGTSPSGGELFF. For the CDR3, the DNA is TGTGCCAGCAGTTCCGGGACTAGCCCTTCTGGCGGGGAGCTGTTTTTT. This chain joins TRBV2 and TRBJ2-2, with 9 bases aligning to TRBD2. The J segment lost 7 bases and the V segment lost 5 bases, leaving 11 bases of the junction unmatched. The CDR3 has 16 amino acids. Germline CDR1 is SNHLY and CDR2 is FYNNEI.

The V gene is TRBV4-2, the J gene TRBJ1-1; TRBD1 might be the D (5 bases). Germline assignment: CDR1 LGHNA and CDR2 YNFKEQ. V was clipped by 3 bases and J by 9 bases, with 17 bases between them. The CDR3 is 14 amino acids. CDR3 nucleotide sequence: TGTGCCAGCAGCCAGAGAACTTCTCCAGGGAAAGCTTTCTTT. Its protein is CASSQRTSPGKAFF.

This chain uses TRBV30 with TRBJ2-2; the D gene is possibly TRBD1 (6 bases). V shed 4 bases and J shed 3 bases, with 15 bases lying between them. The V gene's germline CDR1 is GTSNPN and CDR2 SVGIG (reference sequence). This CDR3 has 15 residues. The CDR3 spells CAWTSGQSYTGELFF. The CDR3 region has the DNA TGTGCCTGGACGTCAGGACAGTCCTACACCGGGGAGCTGTTTTTT.

The CDR3 loop reads CASSRRADWANTGELFF. CDR3 nucleotides: TGTGCCAGCAGCCGCAGGGCTGACTGGGCTAACACCGGGGAGCTGTTTTTT. The chain carries TRBV27 and TRBJ2-2; tentatively, D is TRBD1 (5 bases). The V gene lost 6 bases and the J gene lost 2 bases, with 19 bases spanning the gap. There are 17 residues in the CDR3. From germline, CDR1 is MNHEY and CDR2 SMNVEV (reference sequence).

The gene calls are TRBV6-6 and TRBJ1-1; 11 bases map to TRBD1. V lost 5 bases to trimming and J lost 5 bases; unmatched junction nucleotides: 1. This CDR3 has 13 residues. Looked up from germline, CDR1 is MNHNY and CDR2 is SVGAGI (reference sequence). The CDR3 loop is CASSGQGATEAFF. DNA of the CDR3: TGTGCCAGCAGTGGACAGGGGGCAACTGAAGCTTTCTTT.

CDR3 protein: CASSLYTYGGEQYF. CDR3 nucleotides: TGTGCCAGCAGTTTATATACCTACGGGGGCGAGCAGTACTTC. The rearrangement uses TRBV28 and TRBJ2-7; D might be TRBD2 (6 bases). The CDR3 runs to 14 residues. Germline V lookup: CDR1 MDHEN, CDR2 SYDVKM. The V end was cut by 1 base, the J end by 6 bases, with 13 bases between.

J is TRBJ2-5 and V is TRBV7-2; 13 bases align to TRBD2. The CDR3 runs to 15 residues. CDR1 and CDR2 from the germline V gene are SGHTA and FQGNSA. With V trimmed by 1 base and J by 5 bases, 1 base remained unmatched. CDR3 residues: CASSLVLAGGETQYF. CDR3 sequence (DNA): TGTGCCAGCAGCTTAGTACTAGCGGGAGGGGAGACCCAGTACTTC.

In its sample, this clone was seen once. CDR3 coding DNA: TGCGCCAGCAGCCAAGCTAGACAGACACCTTCTTCACCCCTCCACTTT. It yields the protein CASSQARQTPSSPLHF. The chain uses TRBV4-3 and TRBJ1-6; the D gene is possibly TRBD1 (5 bases). V lost 1 base and J 9 bases, leaving 16 bases between the germline ends. The germline gives CDR1 LGHNA, CDR2 YSLEER. This CDR3 has 16 amino acids.

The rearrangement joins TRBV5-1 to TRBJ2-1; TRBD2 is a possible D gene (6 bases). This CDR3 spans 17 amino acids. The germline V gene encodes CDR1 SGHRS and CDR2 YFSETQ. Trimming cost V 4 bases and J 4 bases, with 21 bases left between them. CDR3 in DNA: TGCGCCAGCAGCCCGGCTTGGGGTAGCGGACTTTACAATGAGCAGTTCTTC. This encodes CASSPAWGSGLYNEQFF.

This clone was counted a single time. CDR3 loop: CASSQVPREDTEAFF. The CDR3 coding sequence is TGTGCCAGCAGCCAAGTGCCCAGGGAGGACACTGAAGCTTTCTTT. The genes are TRBV14 and TRBJ1-1; tentative D call: TRBD1 (5 bases). V was pared by 1 base and J by 3 bases, with 12 bases between. This CDR3 is 15 amino acids long. From germline, CDR1 is SGHDN and CDR2 FVKESK.

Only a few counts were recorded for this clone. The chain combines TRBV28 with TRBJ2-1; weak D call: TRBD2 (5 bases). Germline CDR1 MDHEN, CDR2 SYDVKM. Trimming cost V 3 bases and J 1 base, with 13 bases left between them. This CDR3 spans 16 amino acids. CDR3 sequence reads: CASSLIPDSSYNEQFF. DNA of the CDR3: TGTGCCAGCAGTTTGATCCCGGACTCGTCCTACAATGAGCAGTTCTTC.

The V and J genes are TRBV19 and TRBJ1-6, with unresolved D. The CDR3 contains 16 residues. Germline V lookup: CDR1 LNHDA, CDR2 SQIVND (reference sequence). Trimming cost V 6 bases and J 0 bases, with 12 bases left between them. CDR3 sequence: CASSPGPSSYNSPLHF. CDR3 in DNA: TGTGCCAGTAGCCCTGGACCAAGCTCCTATAATTCACCCCTCCACTTT.

The CDR3 region is CASGSPGSPRPRSYNEQFF. The CDR3, as DNA: TGTGCTAGTGGTTCGCCGGGGAGTCCACGACCCCGCTCCTACAATGAGCAGTTCTTC. This rearrangement joins TRBV12-5 to TRBJ2-1, with a tentative D call TRBD2 (5 bases). Trimming shortened V by 4 bases and J by 0 bases, and 22 bases separated the two germline ends. Germline V gives CDR1 LGHNT, CDR2 FRNRAP. This CDR3 has 19 amino acids.

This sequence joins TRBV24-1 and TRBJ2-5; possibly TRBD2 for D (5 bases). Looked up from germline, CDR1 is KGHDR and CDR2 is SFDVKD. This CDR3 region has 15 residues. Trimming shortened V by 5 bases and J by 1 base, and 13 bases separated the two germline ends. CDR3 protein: CATSGIEGPQETQYF. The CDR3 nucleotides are TGTGCCACCAGTGGCATTGAGGGTCCCCAAGAGACCCAGTACTTC.

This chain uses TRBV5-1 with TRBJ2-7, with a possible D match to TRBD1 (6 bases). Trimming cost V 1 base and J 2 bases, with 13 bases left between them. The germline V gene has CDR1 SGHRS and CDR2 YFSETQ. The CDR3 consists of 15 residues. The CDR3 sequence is CASSLTIGGTYEQYF. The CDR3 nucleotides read TGCGCCAGCAGCTTGACAATTGGGGGCACCTACGAGCAGTACTTC.

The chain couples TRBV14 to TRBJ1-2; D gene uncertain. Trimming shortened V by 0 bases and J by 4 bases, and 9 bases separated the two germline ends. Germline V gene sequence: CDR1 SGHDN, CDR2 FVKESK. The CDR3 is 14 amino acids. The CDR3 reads CASSQEYPPYGYTF. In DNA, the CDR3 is TGTGCCAGCAGCCAAGAATACCCTCCCTATGGCTACACCTTC.

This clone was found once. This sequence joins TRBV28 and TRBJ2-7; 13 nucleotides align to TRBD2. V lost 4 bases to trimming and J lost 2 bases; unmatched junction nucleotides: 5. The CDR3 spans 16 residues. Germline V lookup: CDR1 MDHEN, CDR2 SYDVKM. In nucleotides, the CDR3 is TGTGCCAGCAGTTCCTCCGGGACTAGCGGGACCTACGAGCAGTACTTC. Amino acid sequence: CASSSSGTSGTYEQYF.

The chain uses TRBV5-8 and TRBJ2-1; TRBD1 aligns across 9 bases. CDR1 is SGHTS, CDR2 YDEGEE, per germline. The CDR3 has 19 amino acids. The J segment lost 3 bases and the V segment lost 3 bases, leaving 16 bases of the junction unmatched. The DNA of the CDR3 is TGTGCCAGCAGCTCAACCCCCGGGACAGGGTCGACCGTCTACAATGAGCAGTTCTTC. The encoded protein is CASSSTPGTGSTVYNEQFF.

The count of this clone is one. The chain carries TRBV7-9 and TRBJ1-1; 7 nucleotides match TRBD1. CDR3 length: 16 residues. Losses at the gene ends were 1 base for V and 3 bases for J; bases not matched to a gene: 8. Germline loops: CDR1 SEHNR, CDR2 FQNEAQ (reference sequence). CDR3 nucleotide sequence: TGTGCCAGCAGCTTAGGTTTAGGGACAGTCGACACTGAAGCTTTCTTT. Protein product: CASSLGLGTVDTEAFF.

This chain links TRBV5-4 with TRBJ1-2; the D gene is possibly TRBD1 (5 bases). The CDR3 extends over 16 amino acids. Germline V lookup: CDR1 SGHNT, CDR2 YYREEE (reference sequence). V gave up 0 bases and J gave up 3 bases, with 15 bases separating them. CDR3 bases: TGTGCCAGCAGCTTGGCCGAGGGGTGGGGTGACTATGGCTACACCTTC. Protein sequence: CASSLAEGWGDYGYTF.